Following are 30 T cell receptor beta chains from one sample sequenced in a study of cytomegalovirus exposure and HLA in healthy donors. Researchers ran the PCR with 60 Vbeta and 13 Jbeta primers. TCRdb's copy holds only in-frame clones and misses some; the assay was immunoSEQ multiplex PCR. The sample gives approximately 170,000 clones, around 79% of which show up once; 1.5% to 2% is in the top ten. The sequenced sample consisted of PBMCs. The receptors come from a woman aged 18-29 years in good health and CMV-seronegative.

The chain couples TRBV7-2 to TRBJ2-3; weak D call: TRBD2 (5 bases). Trimming pared 5 bases from V and 2 bases from J, leaving 11 bases between. CDR1 is SGHTA, CDR2 FQGNSA, per germline. This CDR3 has 14 amino acids. The DNA of the CDR3 is TGTGCCAGCAGCGCCGAGCGGCTCACAGATACGCAGTATTTT. Protein product: CASSAERLTDTQYF.

This chain uses TRBV4-1 with TRBJ2-7; 14 nucleotides line up with TRBD2. The germline V gene encodes CDR1 MGHRA and CDR2 YSYEKL. V lost 3 bases, J lost 5 bases, and 6 bases stayed unmatched. The CDR3 contains 16 residues. The CDR3 loop is CASSHGLAGGADEQYF. CDR3 nucleotide sequence: TGCGCCAGCAGCCATGGACTAGCGGGAGGTGCGGACGAGCAGTACTTC.

This chain links TRBV5-1 with TRBJ1-4; D remains unclear. The V and J ends lost 5 bases and 0 bases respectively, with 5 bases between them. The CDR3 has 13 amino acids. Germline V lookup: CDR1 SGHRS, CDR2 YFSETQ. Here the CDR3 reads CASRAATNEKLFF. CDR3 DNA: TGCGCCAGCAGGGCGGCAACTAATGAAAAACTGTTTTTT.

Here the CDR3 DNA reads TGCGCCAGCAGCCATCGAGGGGGTGGCTACACCTTC. Protein sequence: CASSHRGGGYTF. The chain couples TRBV4-3 to TRBJ1-2; a possible D gene is TRBD1 (6 bases). V shed 3 bases and J shed 7 bases, with 9 bases lying between them. The CDR3 sequence is 12 residues long. From germline, CDR1 is LGHNA and CDR2 YSLEER.

Notes on this clone: Other DNA sequences of this sample code for an identical CDR3. The rearrangement links TRBV18 to TRBJ1-5; 7 bases match TRBD1. The CDR3 covers 13 residues. V shed 3 bases and J 4 bases; nucleotides not matched to a gene: 0. Germline values: CDR1 KGHSH, CDR2 LQKENI. CDR3 sequence: CASSPDRNQPQHF. Here the CDR3 DNA reads TGTGCCAGCTCACCGGACAGGAATCAGCCCCAGCATTTT.

With regard to this clone: An end of the junction does not agree with germline; a read error may underlie this. The V call is TRBV9, the J call TRBJ2-4, with a possible D match to TRBD2 (7 bases). The CDR3 is made up of 12 amino acids. Germline V gives CDR1 SGDLS, CDR2 YYNGEE. The CDR3 coding sequence is TGTGCCAGCAGCGCCGAGGGGGGGACACCCGACTTC. This encodes CASSAEGGTPDF.

This rearrangement joins TRBV5-6 to TRBJ1-1; possible D gene TRBD1, 5 bases. Germline CDR1 and CDR2: SGHDT and YYEEEE. The ends were cut back, 3 bases at V and 5 bases at J, with 14 bases in the middle. This CDR3 is 14 amino acids long. In DNA, the CDR3 is TGTGCCAGCAGCTACCCGACAGTCTCGACTGAAGCTTTCTTT. It is translated as CASSYPTVSTEAFF.

V gene TRBV28 combines with J gene TRBJ1-6; TRBD1 aligns across 8 bases. The V segment lost 6 bases and the J segment 9 bases; nucleotides outside the gene matches: 13. The CDR3 runs 16 residues. From germline, CDR1 is MDHEN and CDR2 SYDVKM. The CDR3 region has the DNA TGTGCCAGCAGCTCGCCCAGGGCAGGGGGCGGTTCACCCCTCCACTTT. It codes for CASSSPRAGGGSPLHF.

The genes are TRBV9 and TRBJ2-3; 16 nucleotides match TRBD2. The V and J ends lost 0 bases and 1 base, in that order; junction bases with no gene match: 8. The CDR3 runs 20 residues. Germline V gene data show CDR1 as SGDLS and CDR2 as YYNGEE. In DNA, the CDR3 is TGTGCCAGCAGCGTAGCTGGGACTAGCGGGGGGGCCGGTGGCACAGATACGCAGTATTTT. This codes for CASSVAGTSGGAGGTDTQYF.

This clone has just one count. V gene TRBV23-1 combines with J gene TRBJ1-2; TRBD1 might be the D (6 bases). TRBV23-1 is labeled an ORF, and its function is uncertain. The CDR3 is 10 amino acids. The CDR3 nucleotides are TGCGTCCAGGGGCACTATGGCTACACCTTC. Translation: CVQGHYGYTF.

The chain links TRBV28 to TRBJ1-5; TRBD1 agrees at 8 bases. This CDR3 is 17 amino acids long. In germline, CDR1 is MDHEN, CDR2 SYDVKM. V shed 4 bases and J 0 bases; nucleotides not matched to a gene: 8. The CDR3: CASSYADRGSSNQPQHF. The CDR3 DNA sequence: TGTGCCAGCAGTTACGCCGACAGGGGTTCTAGCAATCAGCCCCAGCATTTT.

The CDR3 DNA reads as TGTGCCAGCACCCTGGGGGGGACGACGGCAGATACGCAGTATTTT. It codes for CASTLGGTTADTQYF. The J gene is TRBJ2-3, the V gene TRBV5-6; 7 bases are a match to TRBD2. The CDR3 has 15 residues. With 6 bases clipped from V and 4 bases from J, the junction kept 11 bases outside the gene matches. Germline CDR1 reads SGHDT; CDR2 reads YYEEEE.

The chain has TRBV27 and TRBJ1-5; no definite D call. The V end lost 6 bases, the J end lost 6 bases, and 12 bases lay between the germline ends. CDR3 length equals 13 residues. The germline V gene encodes CDR1 MNHEY and CDR2 SMNVEV (reference sequence). The CDR3, as DNA: TGTGCCAGCAGGCCTGGCCTTTTTCAGCCCCAGCATTTT. Protein product: CASRPGLFQPQHF.

The J gene is TRBJ1-2, the V gene TRBV19, with TRBD1 matching 11 bases. V dropped 4 bases and J dropped 7; count of bases not matched to a gene: 11. The CDR3 covers 16 residues. The germline V gene encodes CDR1 LNHDA and CDR2 SQIVND (reference sequence). The CDR3 region is CASSTGPGQGVGGYTF. The CDR3, as DNA: TGTGCCAGTAGTACCGGCCCGGGACAGGGGGTGGGTGGCTACACCTTC.

This clone came up once. The V gene is TRBV27, the J gene TRBJ2-2; TRBD1 matches 8 bases. Germline trimming cut 3 bases from V and 6 bases from J; bases unmatched to any gene: 9. Germline V CDR1 and CDR2: MNHEY, SMNVEV (reference sequence). This CDR3 spans 16 amino acids. CDR3 protein: CASSFGTGLYPGELFF. DNA of the CDR3: TGTGCCAGCAGTTTTGGGACAGGATTATACCCCGGGGAGCTGTTTTTT.

This rearrangement joins TRBV2 to TRBJ1-6, with unresolved D. The germline gives CDR1 SNHLY, CDR2 FYNNEI. This CDR3 comprises 14 residues. Trimming pared 6 bases from V and 9 bases from J, leaving 15 bases between. In nucleotides, the CDR3 is TGTGCCAGCAGCGATGCCATCGGGTTTTCACCCCTCCACTTT. It is translated as CASSDAIGFSPLHF.

In its sample, this clone was seen a few times. The CDR3 region has the DNA TGTGCCAGCACCCCTTCTTCTCTCACTGAAGCTTTCTTT. This translates into CASTPSSLTEAFF. The rearrangement links TRBV6-1 to TRBJ1-1; D not certain. With 7 bases removed from V and 4 bases from J, the gap between germline ends came to 13 bases. CDR3 length: 13 residues. Germline lookup yields CDR1 MNHNS and CDR2 SASEGT.

This chain uses TRBV7-2 with TRBJ1-3; TRBD1 agrees at 10 bases. The V gene end was trimmed by 5 bases and the J gene end by 2 bases; junction bases not matched to a gene: 12. The CDR3 runs 18 residues. Germline CDR1 SGHTA, CDR2 FQGNSA. The CDR3 region is CASSQRVSGQGAGNTIYF. The CDR3 coding sequence is TGTGCCAGCAGCCAGCGAGTATCAGGACAGGGGGCTGGAAACACCATATATTTT. The variable domain in full, with the rest retrieved from reference TRBV7-2 and TRBJ1-3, is GAGVSQSPSNKVTEKGKDVELRCDPISGHTALYWYRQSLGQGLEFLIYFQGNSAPDKSGLPSDRFSAERTGGSVSTLTIQRTQQEDSAVYLCASSQRVSGQGAGNTIYFGEGSWLTVV.

The table lists this clone with a few counts. The chain uses TRBV27 and TRBJ1-5; 10 bases agree with TRBD1. After removal of 8 bases from V and 2 bases from J, the junction contained 6 bases not matched to a gene. The CDR3 length is 15 residues. Per the germline V gene, CDR1 is MNHEY and CDR2 is SMNVEV (reference sequence). CDR3 DNA: TGTGCCAGCTCCGGACAGGGGGTTGGCAATCAGCCCCAGCATTTT. This gives the protein CASSGQGVGNQPQHF.

The chain has TRBV29-1 and TRBJ2-7, with D perhaps matching TRBD2 (5 bases). The V end was cut by 4 bases, the J end by 2 bases, with 9 bases between. CDR3 length: 12 residues. The germline V gene encodes CDR1 SQVTM and CDR2 ANQGSEA. The DNA for the CDR3 is TGCAGCGTTGGTGGACTTACCTACGAGCAGTACTTC. This codes for CSVGGLTYEQYF.

The CDR3 DNA follows: TGTGCCAGCAGTGAACCTGGGACTAGCGGGATAGTCAACAATGAGCAGTTCTTC. Protein: CASSEPGTSGIVNNEQFF. The gene calls are TRBV6-1 and TRBJ2-1; 13 nucleotides agree with TRBD2. CDR3 length equals 18 residues. J gave up 5 bases and V 2 bases, and 9 bases lay outside the gene matches. Germline-derived CDR1 and CDR2 are MNHNS and SASEGT.

The chain combines TRBV7-6 with TRBJ1-2; TRBD1 might be the D (6 bases). Germline CDR1 is SGHVS and CDR2 is FNYEAQ. CDR3 length equals 14 residues. Trimming took 2 bases from V and 4 from J, leaving 11 bases between them. The CDR3: CASSLSQGTYGYTF. The CDR3 DNA reads as TGTGCCAGCAGCTTATCACAGGGTACCTATGGCTACACCTTC.

This chain links TRBV7-8 with TRBJ1-1, with D possibly matching TRBD1 (5 bases). The CDR3 loop spans 13 amino acids. Germline lookup yields CDR1 SGHVS and CDR2 FQNEAQ. V lost 5 bases, J lost 0 bases, and 7 bases lay in between. CDR3 loop: CASSRGVNTEAFF. In DNA form, the CDR3 reads TGTGCCAGCAGCCGGGGGGTGAACACTGAAGCTTTCTTT.

This chain uses TRBV27 with TRBJ1-5; D is ambiguous. With 4 bases removed from V and 2 bases from J, the gap between germline ends came to 12 bases. There are 15 residues in the CDR3. Looked up from germline, CDR1 is MNHEY and CDR2 is SMNVEV (reference sequence). CDR3 coding DNA: TGTGCCAGCAGTTCGACACCGACGGGCAATCAGCCCCAGCATTTT. Its protein is CASSSTPTGNQPQHF.

This sequence joins TRBV6-4 and TRBJ2-3; tentative D call: TRBD2 (6 bases). The ends were cut back, 3 bases at V and 4 bases at J, with 14 bases in the middle. The CDR3 contains 15 residues. Germline V gene lookup returns CDR1 MRHNA and CDR2 SNTAGT. This chain's CDR3 is CASSEYGRGADTQYF. CDR3 DNA sequence: TGTGCCAGCAGTGAATACGGGAGAGGGGCAGATACGCAGTATTTT.

The rearrangement links TRBV2 to TRBJ1-1; 9 bases line up with TRBD1. There are 11 residues in the CDR3. Germline V gene data show CDR1 as SNHLY and CDR2 as FYNNEI. V lost 5 bases, J lost 14 bases, and 6 bases stayed unmatched. CDR3 in amino acids: CASSQDRGSFF. The CDR3 DNA reads as TGTGCCAGCAGTCAGGACAGGGGTTCGTTCTTT. The whole variable domain, filled in from reference TRBV2 and TRBJ1-1, reads EPEVTQTPSHQVTQMGQEVILRCVPISNHLYFYWYRQILGQKVEFLVSFYNNEISEKSEIFDDQFSVERPDGSNFTLKIRSTKLEDSAMYFCASSQDRGSFFGQGTRLTVV.

The chain has TRBV2 and TRBJ2-5; 13 nucleotides line up with TRBD2. This CDR3 is built from 16 residues. Trimming at V came to 5 bases and at J to 2 bases, leaving 5 bases not matched to a gene. Germline loops: CDR1 SNHLY, CDR2 FYNNEI. The CDR3 DNA follows: TGTGCCAGCAGTTACAGGACTAGCGGGGGACAAGAGACCCAGTACTTC. Its translation: CASSYRTSGGQETQYF.

This clone was seen a few times. J is TRBJ2-1 and V is TRBV28; possibly TRBD2 for D (5 bases). The V gene's germline CDR1 is MDHEN and CDR2 SYDVKM. With 4 bases removed from V and 9 bases from J, the gap between germline ends came to 19 bases. CDR3 length: 15 residues. The CDR3 sequence is CASSSHEGDGVEQFF. CDR3 coding DNA: TGTGCCAGCAGTTCACACGAGGGAGACGGGGTTGAGCAGTTCTTC.

This chain uses TRBV7-6 with TRBJ1-5, with D tentatively TRBD1 (5 bases). Germline CDR1 reads SGHVS; CDR2 reads FNYEAQ. V lost 5 bases and J lost 6, with 20 bases in between. The length of the CDR3 is 16 residues. The CDR3 protein is CASSPLSRARGQPQHF. In nucleotides, the CDR3 is TGTGCCAGCAGCCCCCTTAGCAGGGCTCGAGGTCAGCCCCAGCATTTT.

The chain carries TRBV6-5 and TRBJ2-7; the match to TRBD2 covers 14 bases. From germline, CDR1 is MNHEY and CDR2 SVGAGI. Trimming at V came to 0 bases and at J to 4 bases, leaving 2 bases not matched to a gene. The CDR3 is 16 residues long. The CDR3 spells CASSYSGTSGSYEQYF. The CDR3 DNA sequence: TGTGCCAGCAGTTACTCCGGGACTAGCGGGAGTTACGAGCAGTACTTC.